This TCR beta chain was retrieved from a study of identical twins. Whole-study findings and limits: Out-of-frame beta sequences exhibited a weaker degree of excess twin sharing. Beta clonotypes that were abundant in cord blood contained fewer insertions, a pattern absent from memory repertoires.

On this clonotype: What it binds is unknown.

The donor group consisted entirely of healthy Caucasians. V lost 4 bases, J lost 5 bases, and 15 bases lay in between. This CDR3 has 15 amino acids. Germline V gene sequence: CDR1 SEHNR, CDR2 FQNEAQ (reference sequence). TCRdb reprocessed the 5' RACE reads via MiXCR and lists one record per CDR3 protein. This table has about 1.7 million distinct CDR3 sequences, about 30% appearing once. V gene TRBV7-9 combines with J gene TRBJ2-1, with D maybe TRBD2 (5 bases). The TCR sequence derives from a newborn girl in good health. Material: cord blood. Written as DNA, the CDR3 is TGTGCCAGCAGCTCCAGACGATCGCGGGACAATGAGCAGTTCTTC. Translated, it gives CASSSRRSRDNEQFF.